The 26 T cell receptor beta chains given below trace back to one sample, sequenced in a study of early T cells in non-severe SARS-CoV-2 infection. TCRdb re-called the 5' RACE reads through MiXCR, storing one row per CDR3 protein. Counted here are some 97,000 distinct CDR3 sequences, 11% occurring once; the ten biggest clones make up 4.7%. The sequencing used whole blood, collected at baseline. These receptors were obtained from an adult who was a healthcare worker with PCR-confirmed SARS-CoV-2 infection or an uninfected control (not recorded which).

This chain connects TRBV7-8 to TRBJ2-7, with 9 bases lining up with TRBD1. Germline trimming cut 5 bases from V and 2 bases from J; bases unmatched to any gene: 7. The germline CDR1 and CDR2 sequences are SGHVS and FQNEAQ. The CDR3 runs 15 residues. CDR3 region: CASSPQTGGTYEQYF. The CDR3 nucleotides read TGTGCCAGCAGCCCCCAGACAGGGGGGACCTACGAGCAGTACTTC.

V is TRBV7-9 and J is TRBJ2-7; 11 bases agree with TRBD1. CDR1 and CDR2 (germline): SEHNR, FQNEAQ (reference sequence). V shed 5 bases, J shed 2 bases, and the junction held 8 bases outside the gene matches. This CDR3 spans 16 amino acids. DNA for the CDR3: TGTGCCAGCAGCGGTATCCCGGGACAGGGGGCCTACGAGCAGTACTTC. Its translation: CASSGIPGQGAYEQYF.

This chain joins TRBV6-5 and TRBJ1-1, with D uncertain. Trimming stripped 0 bases from V and 3 bases from J, with 11 bases between. The CDR3 extends over 15 amino acids. Germline V gives CDR1 MNHEY, CDR2 SVGAGI. The CDR3 protein is CASSYSQLEHTEAFF. The CDR3 coding sequence is TGTGCCAGCAGTTACTCGCAGTTAGAGCACACTGAAGCTTTCTTT.

This clonotype was counted between two and nine times. The chain has TRBV9 and TRBJ1-6; D is unclear. Germline CDR1 SGDLS, CDR2 YYNGEE. The CDR3 is 14 residues long. Trimming took off 3 bases at V and 8 bases at J, with 12 bases between the two ends. The CDR3 loop reads CASSASRADSPLHF. CDR3 nucleotides: TGTGCCAGCAGCGCTTCAAGGGCTGATTCACCCCTCCACTTT.

CDR3 DNA: TGCGCCAGCAGCGCGTCAGGGGGAGTTGGTTCACCCCTCCACTTT. It encodes CASSASGGVGSPLHF. The gene calls are TRBV5-1 and TRBJ1-6; 7 bases agree with TRBD1. The CDR3 runs to 15 residues. J gave up 9 bases and V 4 bases, and 10 bases lay outside the gene matches. Germline V gives CDR1 SGHRS, CDR2 YFSETQ.

V and J are TRBV24-1 and TRBJ2-3; 7 nucleotides line up with TRBD1. Unmatched junction bases numbered 6, after V lost 5 bases and J lost 2 bases. The germline V gene encodes CDR1 KGHDR and CDR2 SFDVKD. This CDR3 is built from 15 residues. As DNA, the CDR3 is TGTGCCACCAGTGGCGGACAGGAAAACACAGATACGCAGTATTTT. Protein product: CATSGGQENTDTQYF.

This clonotype has a handful of counts. The chain carries TRBV10-3 and TRBJ2-5; D unclear. There are 11 residues in the CDR3. V was shortened by 8 bases and J by 0 bases, with 4 bases between the two germline ends. Germline V gene sequence: CDR1 ENHRY, CDR2 SYGVKD. CDR3 region: CAIRNQETQYF. CDR3 DNA: TGTGCCATCCGGAACCAAGAGACCCAGTACTTC.

This clonotype was seen a handful of times. The V gene is TRBV30, the J gene TRBJ2-3; TRBD2 matches 11 bases. The germline gives CDR1 GTSNPN, CDR2 SVGIG (reference sequence). This CDR3 spans 18 amino acids. After removal of 2 bases from V and 6 bases from J, the junction contained 16 bases not matched to a gene. This chain's CDR3 is CAWSPGPISGGAGDTQYF. The DNA of the CDR3 is TGTGCCTGGAGTCCCGGCCCGATTAGCGGGGGGGCCGGGGATACGCAGTATTTT.

This clonotype was recorded a few times. V and J are TRBV7-2 and TRBJ2-1; 14 positions match TRBD2. Trimming at V came to 11 bases and at J to 8 bases, leaving 2 bases not matched to a gene. CDR1 SGHTA and CDR2 FQGNSA come from the germline V gene. This CDR3 comprises 12 residues. In nucleotides, the CDR3 is TGTGCCGGGACTAGCGGGAGAGATGAGCAGTTCTTC. Its translation: CAGTSGRDEQFF.

This chain connects TRBV4-1 to TRBJ1-2, with D uncertain. The CDR3 is 12 residues long. Deletions cut 6 bases from V and 5 bases from J, with 10 bases between. Germline V gives CDR1 MGHRA, CDR2 YSYEKL. The CDR3 here is CASSEGAYGYTF. The CDR3 DNA sequence: TGCGCCAGCAGTGAGGGAGCTTATGGCTACACCTTC.

V is TRBV5-4 and J is TRBJ2-5, with D perhaps matching TRBD1 or TRBD2 (5 bases each). The germline V gene has CDR1 SGHNT and CDR2 YYREEE (reference sequence). Trimming pared 4 bases from V and 2 bases from J, leaving 12 bases between. This CDR3 spans 14 amino acids. CDR3 DNA: TGTGCCAGCAGCGTGCGAGGGACGCAAGAGACCCAGTACTTC. Amino acids: CASSVRGTQETQYF. The whole variable domain, filled in from reference TRBV5-4 and TRBJ2-5, reads ETGVTQSPTHLIKTRGQQVTLRCSSQSGHNTVSWYQQALGQGPQFIFQYYREEENGRGNFPPRFSGLQFPNYSSELNVNALELDDSALYLCASSVRGTQETQYFGPGTRLLVL.

This clonotype came up a few times. V is TRBV18 and J is TRBJ2-3; no clear D gene. Germline values: CDR1 KGHSH, CDR2 LQKENI. With 2 bases removed from V and 3 bases from J, the gap between germline ends came to 12 bases. This CDR3 has 15 residues. The CDR3 DNA is TGTGCCAGCTCACCAACGGCATCTGAGACAGATACGCAGTATTTT. Translation: CASSPTASETDTQYF.

This clonotype showed up just a few times. J is TRBJ2-1 and V is TRBV5-6; 7 nucleotides align to TRBD1. The CDR3 spans 15 residues. Germline values: CDR1 SGHDT, CDR2 YYEEEE. V shed 1 base and J 3 bases; nucleotides not matched to a gene: 4. Here the CDR3 DNA reads TGTGCCAGCAGCTTGCTAGGGGGCGTCTACAATGAGCAGTTCTTC. Translated, it gives CASSLLGGVYNEQFF.

This clonotype has a count of ten or more. V is TRBV10-1 and J is TRBJ1-1; no definite D call. There are 14 residues in the CDR3. The germline V gene encodes CDR1 WNHNN and CDR2 SYGVQD (reference sequence). Between the trimmed V and J ends, which lost 0 bases and 2 bases, there was a span of 7 bases. The CDR3 loop is CASSESAGNTEAFF. The CDR3 nucleotides read TGCGCCAGCAGTGAGTCCGCGGGTAACACTGAAGCTTTCTTT.

V and J are TRBV7-9 and TRBJ1-1; D gene unclear. V was pared by 1 base and J by 6 bases, with 6 bases between. The CDR3 runs to 12 residues. CDR1 is SEHNR, CDR2 FQNEAQ, per germline (reference sequence). The CDR3 here is CASSLGGSEAFF. The CDR3 DNA follows: TGTGCCAGCAGCTTAGGGGGATCTGAAGCTTTCTTT.

The chain is built from TRBV29-1 and TRBJ1-2; tentatively, D is TRBD1 (5 bases). V dropped 0 bases and J dropped 4 bases, with 12 bases sitting between them. The CDR3 runs to 14 residues. Germline V gives CDR1 SQVTM, CDR2 ANQGSEA. The CDR3 DNA sequence: TGCAGCGTTGAAGATGTCTACGGGGGCTATGGCTACACCTTC. Amino acid sequence: CSVEDVYGGYGYTF.

The chain links TRBV12-3 or TRBV12-4 to TRBJ2-1; TRBD1 agrees at 7 bases. This CDR3 comprises 15 residues. After removal of 6 bases from V and 1 base from J, the junction contained 6 bases not matched to a gene. CDR3 loop: CASRLPGGSYNEQFF. DNA of the CDR3: TGTGCCAGCAGGTTACCAGGGGGTTCCTACAATGAGCAGTTCTTC.

This clonotype was recorded at least ten times. V is TRBV6-5 and J is TRBJ2-2; D ambiguous. The germline V gene has CDR1 MNHEY and CDR2 SVGAGI. The length of the CDR3 is 13 residues. V lost 0 bases to trimming and J lost 4 bases, with 3 bases between them. CDR3 amino acids: CASSYSPTGELFF. CDR3 DNA sequence: TGTGCCAGCAGTTACTCGCCCACCGGGGAGCTGTTTTTT.

This clonotype was observed at least ten times. This rearrangement joins TRBV7-2 to TRBJ2-7, with 16 bases that match TRBD2. After removal of 5 bases from V and 2 bases from J, the junction contained 6 bases not matched to a gene. Germline CDR1 is SGHTA and CDR2 is FQGNSA. This CDR3 is built from 17 residues. CDR3 in DNA: TGTGCCAGCAGCACGGGACTAGCGGGAGGGACCCCCTACGAGCAGTACTTC. Translated: CASSTGLAGGTPYEQYF.

A few counts support this clonotype. The chain recombines TRBV9 with TRBJ2-3; D might be TRBD2 (5 bases). This CDR3 spans 16 amino acids. The V end was cut by 5 bases, the J end by 4 bases, with 20 bases between. Germline assignment: CDR1 SGDLS and CDR2 YYNGEE. As DNA, the CDR3 is TGTGCCAGCAGTGTCTACTTGGGGAGCGGCGCAGATACGCAGTATTTT. Its protein is CASSVYLGSGADTQYF.

The gene calls are TRBV5-4 and TRBJ2-7, with TRBD1 matching 7 bases. The CDR3 spans 15 residues. Germline-derived CDR1 and CDR2 are SGHNT and YYREEE (reference sequence). The V segment lost 4 bases and the J segment 0 bases; nucleotides outside the gene matches: 7. The CDR3 DNA sequence: TGTGCCAGCAGCGACCGGGACAGAAACTCCTACGAGCAGTACTTC. Translating it yields CASSDRDRNSYEQYF.

The table lists this clonotype with many counts. An end of the junction differs from the germline gene, which may be a read error. The V call is TRBV28, the J call TRBJ2-1, with D perhaps TRBD2 (5 bases). Germline assignment: CDR1 MDHEN and CDR2 SYDVKM. This CDR3 is built from 13 residues. The CDR3 bases are TGTGCCAGCAGGCAGGACTCCCACAATGAGCAGTTCTTC. Its protein product is CASRQDSHNEQFF.

The rearrangement joins TRBV6-5 to TRBJ1-2, with a possible D match to TRBD1 (6 bases). V shed 1 base and J shed 8 bases, with 11 bases lying between them. The CDR3 is 13 residues long. The germline V gene has CDR1 MNHEY and CDR2 SVGAGI. CDR3 residues: CASSYFHRDGYTF. In nucleotides, the CDR3 is TGTGCCAGCAGTTACTTTCACAGGGACGGCTACACCTTC.

The chain employs TRBV21-1 and TRBJ1-2. TRBV21-1 is tagged as a pseudogene. CDR3 length equals 18 residues. The CDR3 region is CASRSRDFAGFCNYGYTF. For the CDR3, the DNA is TGTGCCAGCCGCTCCCGCGACTTCGCGGGATTTTGCAACTATGGCTACACCTTC.

This clonotype appeared a few times. The V and J genes are TRBV24-1 and TRBJ2-1; 9 positions match TRBD2. In germline, CDR1 is KGHDR, CDR2 SFDVKD. The junction had 4 bases not matched to a gene; V was cut back by 3 bases and J by 2 bases. This CDR3 has 16 amino acids. Written as DNA, the CDR3 is TGTGCCACCAGTGATCCCTCTAGCGGGGCCTACAATGAGCAGTTCTTC. Amino acids: CATSDPSSGAYNEQFF.

This clonotype was found a few times. V and J are TRBV29-1 and TRBJ2-7; D is tentatively TRBD1 or TRBD2 (6 bases each). Deletions cut 2 bases from V and 4 bases from J, with 21 bases between. The CDR3 sequence is 16 residues long. The germline V gene encodes CDR1 SQVTM and CDR2 ANQGSEA. CDR3 in DNA: TGCAGCGTTGAAACCGGGGGCGATGAGTCGCGGTACGAGCAGTACTTC. This codes for CSVETGGDESRYEQYF.